This passage covers 26 T cell receptor beta chains from one sample sequenced in a study of T cell changes during pregnancy in multiple sclerosis. Using immunoSEQ multiplex PCR, the repertoire was profiled, and TCRdb retains in-frame clones only, with some absent. The sample lists approximately 99,000 clones, over 85% occurring once. Sequencing used peripheral blood, obtained after pregnancy. These receptor sequences come from a female donor with multiple sclerosis, enrolled in a pregnancy study.

The rearrangement joins TRBV5-1 to TRBJ1-4, with D possibly TRBD1 on 6 matching bases. There are 15 residues in the CDR3. Trimming took off 4 bases at V and 4 bases at J, with 14 bases between the two ends. Germline V gene data show CDR1 as SGHRS and CDR2 as YFSETQ. Here the CDR3 reads CASSGLQGSNEKLFF. The CDR3 DNA reads TGCGCCAGCAGCGGTTTGCAGGGGAGTAATGAAAAACTGTTTTTT.

DNA of the CDR3: TGCGCCAGCAGCTCCAGACAGGGGAGCTACGAGCAGTACTTC. It specifies CASSSRQGSYEQYF. The rearrangement uses TRBV5-1 and TRBJ2-7, with TRBD1 matching over 8 bases. The CDR3 runs to 14 residues. Germline assignment: CDR1 SGHRS and CDR2 YFSETQ. Germline trimming cut 3 bases from V and 3 bases from J; bases unmatched to any gene: 5.

The chain employs TRBV28 and TRBJ1-1; 11 bases agree with TRBD1. This CDR3 is 19 amino acids long. V lost 2 bases, J lost 0 bases, and 11 bases stayed unmatched. CDR1 and CDR2 (germline): MDHEN, SYDVKM. The CDR3 is CASSLLLSDRGQMNTEAFF. The CDR3 bases are TGTGCCAGCAGTTTACTCCTCTCGGACAGGGGGCAAATGAACACTGAAGCTTTCTTT.

The genes are TRBV4-2 and TRBJ2-7; 10 bases align to TRBD2. This CDR3 comprises 18 residues. The junction had 10 bases not matched to a gene; V was cut back by 0 bases and J by 2 bases. CDR1 and CDR2 from the germline V gene are LGHNA and YNFKEQ. The CDR3 loop reads CASSQERRLAGVAYEQYF. As DNA, the CDR3 is TGTGCCAGCAGCCAAGAAAGACGTCTAGCGGGAGTTGCCTACGAGCAGTACTTC.

This clone was seen only once. The chain uses TRBV27 and TRBJ1-5; 7 nucleotides align to TRBD1. Trimming took 5 bases from V and 0 from J; bases not matched to a gene: 16. The CDR3 sequence is 19 residues long. Germline V gives CDR1 MNHEY, CDR2 SMNVEV (reference sequence). The CDR3 is CASSNHRGSMGYSNQPQHF. In DNA, the CDR3 is TGTGCCAGCAGTAACCACAGGGGAAGTATGGGATATAGCAATCAGCCCCAGCATTTT.

This chain joins TRBV19 and TRBJ1-5; 8 bases map to TRBD1. V gave up 8 bases and J gave up 6 bases; unmatched junction bases: 6. The germline V gene encodes CDR1 LNHDA and CDR2 SQIVND (reference sequence). This CDR3 has 13 residues. The CDR3 spells CASRGQVGQPQHF. The CDR3 DNA is TGTGCCAGTCGGGGACAGGTTGGTCAGCCCCAGCATTTT.

The chain joins TRBV19 to TRBJ1-5; D is possibly TRBD1 (5 bases). The CDR3 runs to 17 residues. The V gene lost 2 bases and the J gene lost 4 bases, with 18 bases spanning the gap. Germline CDR1 reads LNHDA; CDR2 reads SQIVND (reference sequence). CDR3 nucleotides: TGTGCCAGTAGTATAAACCCTCCAGCAGGGTGGAATCAGCCCCAGCATTTT. Protein product: CASSINPPAGWNQPQHF.

The genes are TRBV19 and TRBJ2-7, with TRBD2 identical over 8 bases. CDR1 LNHDA and CDR2 SQIVND come from the germline V gene (reference sequence). CDR3 length: 15 amino acids. V gave up 3 bases and J gave up 3 bases; unmatched junction bases: 7. The CDR3 spells CASSMGSGTNYEQYF. The CDR3 bases are TGTGCCAGTAGTATGGGTAGCGGGACCAACTACGAGCAGTACTTC.

The rearrangement joins TRBV6-1 to TRBJ2-2; weak D call: TRBD1 (6 bases). The V end lost 8 bases, the J end lost 4 bases, and 17 bases lay between the germline ends. Germline lookup yields CDR1 MNHNS and CDR2 SASEGT. This CDR3 is 15 amino acids long. In nucleotides, the CDR3 is TGTGCCAGCGCCGGACAGCCCCAAGGCACCGGGGAGCTGTTTTTT. It translates to CASAGQPQGTGELFF.

The CDR3 sequence: CAISESLAGVYGLYEQFF. The CDR3 nucleotides read TGTGCCATCAGTGAGTCACTAGCGGGGGTTTATGGACTCTATGAGCAGTTCTTC. The J gene is TRBJ2-1, the V gene TRBV10-3, with 11 bases matching TRBD2. The CDR3 extends over 18 amino acids. From germline, CDR1 is ENHRY and CDR2 SYGVKD. The ends lost 0 bases at V and 8 bases at J; junction bases unmatched: 12.

The chain joins TRBV15 to TRBJ1-4; the D gene is possibly TRBD1 (5 bases). Germline assignment: CDR1 LNHNV and CDR2 YYDKDF (reference sequence). CDR3 length: 16 residues. The V and J ends lost 1 base and 2 bases respectively, with 11 bases between them. The DNA of the CDR3 is TGTGCCACCAGCAGAGGGGGGAGGCAGACTAATGAAAAACTGTTTTTT. Amino acids: CATSRGGRQTNEKLFF. The whole variable domain, filled in from reference TRBV15 and TRBJ1-4, reads DAMVIQNPRYQVTQFGKPVTLSCSQTLNHNVMYWYQQKSSQAPKLLFHYYDKDFNNEADTPDNFQSRRPNTSFCFLDIRSPGLGDTAMYLCATSRGGRQTNEKLFFGSGTQLSVL.

This chain uses TRBV4-1 with TRBJ2-2; 7 bases map to TRBD1. With 3 bases clipped from V and 0 bases from J, the junction kept 7 bases outside the gene matches. The CDR3 loop spans 17 amino acids. Germline V CDR1 and CDR2: MGHRA, YSYEKL. In DNA, the CDR3 is TGCGCCAGCAGCCATCCCCGGCAGGGGGCGAACACCGGGGAGCTGTTTTTT. It translates to CASSHPRQGANTGELFF.

This chain links TRBV5-6 with TRBJ1-2; the D is unclear. CDR3 length equals 14 residues. V lost 5 bases and J 3 bases, leaving 14 bases between the germline ends. Germline values: CDR1 SGHDT, CDR2 YYEEEE. Written as DNA, the CDR3 is TGTGCCAGCAGTTTTGTGGGCGCAGACTATGGCTACACCTTC. Protein product: CASSFVGADYGYTF.

The V and J genes are TRBV9 and TRBJ2-3; TRBD2 is a possible D gene (5 bases). In germline, CDR1 is SGDLS, CDR2 YYNGEE. This CDR3 spans 16 amino acids. Trimming shortened V by 0 bases and J by 1 base, and 12 bases separated the two germline ends. This CDR3 reads CASSVGGTRGTDTQYF. The CDR3 DNA sequence: TGTGCCAGCAGCGTAGGAGGAACTAGAGGCACAGATACGCAGTATTTT.

This rearrangement joins TRBV5-1 to TRBJ2-7, with a tentative D call TRBD1 (7 bases). Looked up from germline, CDR1 is SGHRS and CDR2 is YFSETQ. CDR3 length: 16 amino acids. Trimming stripped 3 bases from V and 1 base from J, with 17 bases between. The CDR3 region is CASSSSRGTASYEQYF. The CDR3, as DNA: TGCGCCAGCAGCTCGAGCCGGGGGACAGCGTCCTACGAGCAGTACTTC.

J is TRBJ1-1 and V is TRBV7-2; D not resolved. Trimming removed 6 bases at V and 5 bases at J, with 7 bases between. This CDR3 is built from 11 residues. CDR1 and CDR2 from the germline V gene are SGHTA and FQGNSA. CDR3 sequence (DNA): TGTGCCAGCAGGGAGGGAACTGAAGCTTTCTTT. It translates to CASREGTEAFF.

The chain uses TRBV6-4 and TRBJ2-1; possible D gene TRBD2, 7 bases. Germline CDR1 reads MRHNA; CDR2 reads SNTAGT. V was cut by 6 bases and J by 8 bases, with 14 bases left in between. The CDR3 has 13 amino acids. Here the CDR3 reads CASRGGVSDEQFF. The CDR3 coding sequence is TGTGCCAGCAGAGGGGGGGTGTCGGATGAGCAGTTCTTC.

The chain recombines TRBV7-6 with TRBJ2-5; 7 positions match TRBD1. Germline trimming cut 1 base from V and 2 bases from J; bases unmatched to any gene: 4. CDR3 size: 15 residues. CDR1 and CDR2 (germline): SGHVS, FNYEAQ. CDR3 in DNA: TGTGCCAGCAGCTTAGGGACAGGACTGCAAGAGACCCAGTACTTC. It encodes CASSLGTGLQETQYF.

The genes are TRBV4-2 and TRBJ2-7; 7 bases align to TRBD2. This CDR3 contains 15 residues. In germline, CDR1 is LGHNA, CDR2 YNFKEQ. V shed 1 base, J shed 4 bases, and the junction held 7 bases outside the gene matches. The CDR3 protein is CASSQGSAGLYEQYF. CDR3 DNA sequence: TGTGCCAGCAGCCAAGGTTCTGCGGGACTATACGAGCAGTACTTC.

This rearrangement joins TRBV11-2 to TRBJ1-5, with D maybe TRBD1 (6 bases). V was trimmed by 4 bases and J by 2 bases, leaving 12 bases between them. The CDR3 covers 15 residues. The V gene's germline CDR1 is SGHAT and CDR2 FQNNGV. As DNA, the CDR3 is TGTGCCAGCAGCTCGGACTCAGGGGGCAATCAGCCCCAGCATTTT. Its protein product is CASSSDSGGNQPQHF.

The rearrangement links TRBV28 to TRBJ1-1; 7 nucleotides match TRBD1. The germline gives CDR1 MDHEN, CDR2 SYDVKM. With V trimmed by 1 base and J by 4 bases, 6 bases remained unmatched. The CDR3 extends over 15 amino acids. CDR3 coding DNA: TGTGCCAGCAGTTTATTCCAGGGGGGAGGCACTGAAGCTTTCTTT. This codes for CASSLFQGGGTEAFF.

The gene calls are TRBV2 and TRBJ2-6, with D maybe TRBD2 (5 bases). The germline CDR1 and CDR2 sequences are SNHLY and FYNNEI. Deletions cut 2 bases from V and 0 bases from J, with 14 bases between. There are 18 residues in the CDR3. CDR3 protein: CASSESAGRISGANVLTF. The CDR3, as DNA: TGTGCCAGCAGTGAATCCGCGGGTCGGATCTCTGGGGCCAACGTCCTGACTTTC.

The gene calls are TRBV6-5 and TRBJ1-2, with D tentatively TRBD1 (5 bases). The germline V gene has CDR1 MNHEY and CDR2 SVGAGI. The CDR3 has 13 residues. V lost 6 bases, J lost 3 bases, and 11 bases lay in between. The CDR3 spells CASRPTEDYGYTF. DNA for the CDR3: TGTGCCAGCAGGCCGACAGAGGACTATGGCTACACCTTC.

The chain couples TRBV6-4 to TRBJ2-7, with 8 bases that match TRBD1. From germline, CDR1 is MRHNA and CDR2 SNTAGT. The CDR3 is made up of 17 amino acids. V gave up 0 bases and J gave up 2 bases; unmatched junction bases: 9. The CDR3 bases are TGTGCCAGCAGTGACTCGATTCCAGGGGGCCCTCCCTACGAGCAGTACTTC. Residues: CASSDSIPGGPPYEQYF.

The chain combines TRBV27 with TRBJ1-5, with unresolved D. The CDR3 totals 14 residues. Trimming pared 8 bases from V and 0 bases from J, leaving 11 bases between. Germline CDR1 reads MNHEY; CDR2 reads SMNVEV (reference sequence). The chain's CDR3 is CASRHDYSNQPQHF. CDR3 DNA sequence: TGTGCCAGCCGACACGATTATAGCAATCAGCCCCAGCATTTT.

The chain combines TRBV5-4 with TRBJ2-5, with 12 bases lining up with TRBD2. The CDR3 is 17 amino acids. The ends lost 4 bases at V and 5 bases at J; junction bases unmatched: 12. The germline gives CDR1 SGHNT, CDR2 YYREEE (reference sequence). CDR3 in amino acids: CASSPGLAGPGGETQYF. In DNA form, the CDR3 reads TGTGCCAGCAGCCCGGGACTAGCGGGCCCGGGGGGGGAGACCCAGTACTTC.